Reported below is one TCR beta chain. A junction boundary mismatches the germline segment, possibly from a read error. This entry belongs to a study of blood T cells in healthy people across ages. This CDR3 region has 15 residues. Germline loops: CDR1 LGHNA, CDR2 YNFKEQ. The authors ran a second PCR of 7 to 11 cycles using a sample-barcoded 5' primer and a J-beta primer mix. TCRdb reanalysed the 5' RACE reads using MiXCR and keeps one entry per CDR3 protein. The sample includes 1.5 million to 2 million distinct CDR3 sequences, 34% of them seen just once. The sequence came from a woman aged 25 to 39 in good health. Sequenced input: blood. The chain combines TRBV4-2 with TRBJ1-2, with 9 bases lining up with TRBD1. The chain's CDR3 is CASSQDLNRGHGYTF. CDR3 nucleotides: TGTGCCAGTAGCCAAGATCTCAACAGGGGGCACGGCTACACCTTC.